One and the same sample provided the 25 T cell receptor beta chains below, sequenced in a study of T-cell reconstitution after alpha-beta-depleted transplantation in children. The TCRbeta library incorporated unique molecular identifiers. TCRdb analysed the PCR reads with MiXCR anew, one entry per CDR3 protein. Here the sample spans 280,000 or so distinct CDR3 sequences, under 14% being singletons. The specimen was peripheral blood, collected 180 days after TCRalphabeta/CD19-depleted stem cell transplant. The receptors were sampled from a male patient aged 2-9 years who had a stem cell transplant for chronic granulomatous disease, so the T cells may come from the graft donor.

Remarks on this clonotype: A junction end diverges from the germline sequence, so it may reflect a read error. The rearrangement links TRBV27 to TRBJ2-4; a possible D gene is TRBD2 (5 bases). The CDR3 is 15 residues long. Germline V gives CDR1 MNHEY, CDR2 SMNVEV (reference sequence). In nucleotides, the CDR3 is TGTGCCAGCAGTTCTAACCGTGCGTTCGGGAACATTCACTCCTTC. It translates to CASSSNRAFGNIHSF.

This clonotype was observed many times. This chain joins TRBV15 and TRBJ2-7, with D perhaps assigned TRBD1 or TRBD2 (5 bases each). Per the germline V gene, CDR1 is LNHNV and CDR2 is YYDKDF (reference sequence). There are 15 residues in the CDR3. Trimming pared 0 bases from V and 4 bases from J, leaving 13 bases between. CDR3 bases: TGTGCCACCAGCAGAGAAATCCAGGGACGGTACGAGCAGTACTTC. Protein product: CATSREIQGRYEQYF.

This clonotype was seen at least ten times. The chain joins TRBV20-1 to TRBJ1-3, with D possibly matching TRBD1 (5 bases). Per the germline V gene, CDR1 is DFQATT and CDR2 is SNEGSKA (reference sequence). The CDR3 is 12 amino acids. Here the CDR3 reads CGGVESGNTIYF. The CDR3 coding sequence is TGCGGGGGGGTAGAATCTGGAAACACCATATATTTT.

This clonotype was recorded many times. This sequence joins TRBV9 and TRBJ1-1; D ambiguous. Germline values: CDR1 SGDLS, CDR2 YYNGEE. V lost 0 bases to trimming and J lost 1 base, with 7 bases between them. The CDR3 has 14 residues. The CDR3 here is CASSVAVTNTEAFF. DNA for the CDR3: TGTGCCAGCAGCGTAGCCGTAACGAACACTGAAGCTTTCTTT.

The rearrangement uses TRBV11-2 and TRBJ1-5, with D possibly TRBD1 on 6 matching bases. The V gene's germline CDR1 is SGHAT and CDR2 FQNNGV. V was pared by 1 base and J by 9 bases, with 16 bases between. The CDR3 runs 15 residues. The chain's CDR3 is CASSLGTGKPRPQHF. CDR3 bases: TGTGCCAGCAGCTTAGGTACAGGGAAACCTCGGCCCCAGCATTTT.

V usage is TRBV27 and J usage is TRBJ2-7; TRBD2 aligns across 10 bases. V shed 5 bases, J shed 7 bases, and the junction held 8 bases outside the gene matches. This CDR3 has 14 amino acids. Germline assignment: CDR1 MNHEY and CDR2 SMNVEV (reference sequence). This CDR3 reads CASSPSGRAGEQYF. CDR3 in DNA: TGTGCCAGCAGTCCGAGCGGGAGGGCCGGGGAGCAGTACTTC.

The V and J genes are TRBV12-3 or TRBV12-4 and TRBJ2-7, with 9 bases matching TRBD2. The CDR3 is made up of 13 amino acids. Germline trimming cut 6 bases from V and 7 bases from J; bases unmatched to any gene: 7. The CDR3 loop reads CASSWRLAEEQYF. The CDR3 nucleotides are TGTGCCAGCAGCTGGCGACTAGCGGAAGAGCAGTACTTC.

The CDR3 sequence is CASRIPGQGAHEQYF. Written as DNA, the CDR3 is TGTGCCAGCCGGATACCTGGACAGGGGGCCCACGAGCAGTACTTC. The J gene is TRBJ2-7, the V gene TRBV28; 11 nucleotides align to TRBD1. The V gene's germline CDR1 is MDHEN and CDR2 SYDVKM. There are 15 residues in the CDR3. The V gene end was trimmed by 8 bases and the J gene end by 5 bases; junction bases not matched to a gene: 11. The variable domain in full, completed from reference TRBV28 and TRBJ2-7, reads DVKVTQSSRYLVKRTGEKVFLECVQDMDHENMFWYRQDPGLGLRLIYFSYDVKMKEKGDIPEGYSVSREKKERFSLILESASTNQTSMYLCASRIPGQGAHEQYFGPGTRLTVT.

The V gene is TRBV28, the J gene TRBJ2-3; perhaps TRBD1 as D (6 bases). Germline values: CDR1 MDHEN, CDR2 SYDVKM. CDR3 length: 13 residues. Trimming removed 6 bases at V and 4 bases at J, with 11 bases between. Here the CDR3 DNA reads TGTGCCAGCAGCTTAGGACAGCCAGATACGCAGTATTTT. This encodes CASSLGQPDTQYF.

There are many counts of this clonotype. The J gene is TRBJ2-7, the V gene TRBV7-9, with D possibly TRBD1 on 5 matching bases. This CDR3 region has 12 residues. Looked up from germline, CDR1 is SEHNR and CDR2 is FQNEAQ (reference sequence). V gave up 10 bases and J gave up 6 bases, with 16 bases separating them. CDR3 in amino acids: CAIAKTVSEQYF. DNA of the CDR3: TGTGCCATCGCCAAGACAGTATCCGAGCAGTACTTC.

This clonotype was found many times. J is TRBJ2-1 and V is TRBV7-8; D is possibly TRBD2 (7 bases). V was cut by 0 bases and J by 8 bases, with 26 bases left in between. The CDR3 consists of 19 residues. Germline CDR1 reads SGHVS; CDR2 reads FQNEAQ. CDR3 region: CASSLASRVAGGRRDEQFF. CDR3 coding DNA: TGTGCCAGCAGCTTAGCGTCCAGAGTAGCCGGGGGGCGGAGGGATGAGCAGTTCTTC.

This clonotype was found many times. V and J are TRBV9 and TRBJ1-2; D unclear. Germline values: CDR1 SGDLS, CDR2 YYNGEE. V was clipped by 3 bases and J by 2 bases, with 14 bases between them. The CDR3 has 15 residues. The CDR3 loop reads CASSDSPWRNYGYTF. The CDR3 DNA sequence: TGTGCCAGCAGCGACTCCCCATGGAGAAACTATGGCTACACCTTC.

The chain is built from TRBV11-2 and TRBJ2-1, with TRBD2 matching 11 bases. The CDR3 spans 14 residues. Per germline, CDR1 SGHAT and CDR2 FQNNGV. Trimming removed 4 bases from V and 9 bases from J; junction bases left unmatched: 5. The CDR3 loop reads CASSSLAGVSEQFF. DNA of the CDR3: TGTGCCAGCAGCTCACTAGCGGGAGTAAGTGAGCAGTTCTTC.

This clonotype has a count of ten or more. The CDR3 DNA is TGCAGCGTTGGCAGCACCTACAATGAGCAGTTCTTC. Translating it yields CSVGSTYNEQFF. The chain couples TRBV29-1 to TRBJ2-1, with no clear D. Trimming shortened V by 4 bases and J by 2 bases, and 6 bases separated the two germline ends. The germline gives CDR1 SQVTM, CDR2 ANQGSEA. CDR3 size: 12 residues.

The table lists this clonotype with many counts. The V call is TRBV5-1, the J call TRBJ1-6; D gene uncertain. The V and J ends lost 0 bases and 8 bases respectively, with 15 bases between them. The CDR3 totals 16 residues. The germline gives CDR1 SGHRS, CDR2 YFSETQ. The DNA for the CDR3 is TGCGCCAGCAGCTTGGGGTTAGCGGGAGGCGATTCACCCCTCCACTTT. This translates into CASSLGLAGGDSPLHF.

The sample holds many counts of this clonotype. This sequence joins TRBV5-5 and TRBJ1-1; TRBD1 is a possible D gene (6 bases). The CDR3 loop spans 15 amino acids. V was pared by 4 bases and J by 5 bases, with 18 bases between. Per germline, CDR1 SGHKS and CDR2 YYEKEE (reference sequence). CDR3 sequence reads: CASSDQGGVGTEAFF. Here the CDR3 DNA reads TGTGCCAGCAGCGACCAAGGGGGGGTGGGGACTGAAGCTTTCTTT.

There are many counts of this clonotype. The chain has TRBV12-3 or TRBV12-4 and TRBJ2-7, with D possibly TRBD1 on 6 matching bases. The CDR3 is 13 residues long. V shed 7 bases and J shed 5 bases, with 15 bases lying between them. The CDR3 sequence is CASTQGYYNEQYF. CDR3 DNA: TGTGCCAGCACCCAGGGGTATTACAACGAGCAGTACTTC.

This clonotype was detected many times. The V gene is TRBV12-3 or TRBV12-4, the J gene TRBJ2-7, with D unclear. The V end lost 7 bases, the J end lost 4 bases, and 11 bases lay between the germline ends. The CDR3 extends over 12 amino acids. In DNA, the CDR3 is TGTGCCAGCAAGCAGATGGGTTACGAGCAGTACTTC. It encodes CASKQMGYEQYF.

This chain connects TRBV29-1 to TRBJ2-5; tentatively, D is TRBD1 (5 bases). The ends were cut back, 5 bases at V and 5 bases at J, with 18 bases in the middle. CDR3 length equals 14 residues. Germline V lookup: CDR1 SQVTM, CDR2 ANQGSEA. CDR3 sequence reads: CSVTYQGVGETQYF. CDR3 DNA sequence: TGCAGCGTTACATATCAGGGCGTGGGGGAGACCCAGTACTTC.

Ten or more counts support this clonotype. The V gene is TRBV28, the J gene TRBJ1-5; no clear D. Germline V CDR1 and CDR2: MDHEN, SYDVKM. Trimming took 4 bases from V and 3 from J, leaving 10 bases between them. CDR3 length: 14 amino acids. The DNA of the CDR3 is TGTGCCAGCAGTTGGACGGATTACAATCAGCCCCAGCATTTT. Translation gives CASSWTDYNQPQHF. The full variable domain, in which reference TRBV28 and TRBJ1-5 provide the parts outside the CDR3, is DVKVTQSSRYLVKRTGEKVFLECVQDMDHENMFWYRQDPGLGLRLIYFSYDVKMKEKGDIPEGYSVSREKKERFSLILESASTNQTSMYLCASSWTDYNQPQHFGDGTRLSIL.

The chain combines TRBV14 with TRBJ2-7, with 15 bases matching TRBD2. The CDR3 extends over 17 amino acids. Per germline, CDR1 SGHDN and CDR2 FVKESK. The J segment lost 5 bases and the V segment lost 4 bases, leaving 9 bases of the junction unmatched. CDR3 loop: CASSPGLAGGPWHEQYF. Here the CDR3 DNA reads TGTGCCAGCAGCCCCGGACTAGCGGGGGGGCCGTGGCACGAGCAGTACTTC. The full variable domain, completed using reference TRBV14 and TRBJ2-7, is EAGVTQFPSHSVIEKGQTVTLRCDPISGHDNLYWYRRVMGKEIKFLLHFVKESKQDESGMPNNRFLAERTGGTYSTLKVQPAELEDSGVYFCASSPGLAGGPWHEQYFGPGTRLTVT.

Ten or more counts support this clonotype. This chain links TRBV27 with TRBJ2-3, with 7 bases that match TRBD2. J lost 2 bases, V lost 6 bases, and 8 bases had no gene match. CDR3 length: 15 residues. Germline assignment: CDR1 MNHEY and CDR2 SMNVEV (reference sequence). For the CDR3, the DNA is TGTGCCAGCAGCCCAGCCGGGAGGTTCACAGATACGCAGTATTTT. This gives the protein CASSPAGRFTDTQYF.

This clonotype was observed many times. The rearrangement uses TRBV12-3 or TRBV12-4 and TRBJ2-1; TRBD2 matches 9 bases. Trimming removed 2 bases from V and 14 bases from J; junction bases left unmatched: 4. The CDR3 runs to 12 residues. The CDR3 nucleotides are TGTGCCAGCAGTTTAAGCGGGGGGCCTGAGTTCTTC. Protein: CASSLSGGPEFF.

In its sample, this clonotype was seen many times. The chain is built from TRBV24-1 and TRBJ2-2; 8 positions agree with TRBD1. CDR3 length: 13 residues. Germline CDR1 KGHDR, CDR2 SFDVKD. DNA for the CDR3: TGTGCGGTTAGAGACAGGGGTACCGGGGAGCTGTTTTTT. It specifies CAVRDRGTGELFF.

This clonotype was observed many times. This sequence joins TRBV5-1 and TRBJ2-7; a weak D match, TRBD1 (6 bases). The germline gives CDR1 SGHRS, CDR2 YFSETQ. Trimming left V 4 bases short and J 2 bases short, with 13 bases between. The CDR3 contains 14 residues. The DNA of the CDR3 is TGCGCCAGCAGCACCGGGGACATCACCTACGAGCAGTACTTC. Its translation is CASSTGDITYEQYF.